These T cell receptor beta chains were read from a single sample in a study of blood T cells in healthy people across ages. One entry per CDR3 protein results from TCRdb running MiXCR on the 5' RACE reads. The profile covers more than 700,000 distinct CDR3 sequences, with roughly 50% appearing a single time and about two fifths taken by the ten largest. Sequencing used blood. Source of these receptors: a man aged 80 or over in good health. Each CDR3 is given with its conserved first and last residue. Fields, in order: J gene, V gene, CDR3 protein.

TRBJ2-6,TRBV20-1,CSAEVSGANVLTF
TRBJ2-1,TRBV12-3/TRBV12-4,CASSFSSGRAAYNEQFF
TRBJ1-1,TRBV7-2,CASSPRGTLRTEAFF
TRBJ2-5,TRBV7-6,CASSQTSNQATQYF
TRBJ2-3,TRBV28,CASSLRTSGADTQYF
TRBJ2-1,TRBV4-2,CASSQDLRQTTFNEQFF
TRBJ1-2,TRBV20-1,CSARTGTGSNYGYTF
TRBJ2-7,TRBV10-3,CAISESTGPYNEQYF
TRBJ2-7,TRBV29-1,CSVAVGPLVPYEQYF
TRBJ2-3,TRBV3-1,CASSSMLGTGQRDTQYF
TRBJ2-5,TRBV5-1,CASSLRGLQETQYF